The clone carrying this TCR beta chain was detected many times. As yet, its antigen is unknown. MiXCR, applied by TCRdb to the 5' RACE reads, yields one record per CDR3 protein. The sample consists of roughly 310,000 distinct CDR3 sequences, roughly 8.7% of them appearing once. The CDR3 spans 13 residues. The V gene's germline CDR1 is KGHSH and CDR2 LQKENI. J lost 5 bases, V lost 6 bases, and 6 bases had no gene match. This sample is drawn from a study of T cells after yellow fever vaccination. Study-level findings and limits: Among all clonotypes, a small share was observed in both CD4 and CD8 compartments. There was a possibility that FACS-sorted repertoires contained abundant clonotypes contaminating from the bulk population. Weaker, the secondary response had a peak occurring faster, on day 5 versus 15. Post-booster repertoires again held most primary-vaccination clones (approximately 96% CD4, about 88% CD8).

This TCR was recovered from a man younger than 35 who received the YFV17D yellow fever vaccine. The chain combines TRBV18 with TRBJ1-1; TRBD1 agrees at 7 bases. Source: PBMCs, taken on the day of the first yellow fever vaccination. The CDR3 spells CASSQGGRTEAFF. CDR3 DNA: TGTGCCAGCTCTCAGGGGGGTAGGACTGAAGCTTTCTTT. The variable domain in full, completed from reference TRBV18 and TRBJ1-1, reads NAGVMQNPRHLVRRRGQEARLRCSPMKGHSHVYWYRQLPEEGLKFMVYLQKENIIDESGMPKERFSAEFPKEGPSILRIQQVVRGDSAAYFCASSQGGRTEAFFGQGTRLTVV.